This TCR beta chain was found in a study of cytomegalovirus exposure and HLA in healthy donors. Across the study: Early release data held tens of millions of unique TCRs from HLA-typed donors. General study points: Cytomegalovirus status was reportedly diagnosed by the classifier with high specificity and sensitivity. In an earlier analysis, in under 700 donors, most V segments appeared productive either ~90% or ~30% of the time. Trimming of TCR beta V- and J-genes showed a link, identified in a later analysis, to a missense DCLRE1C variant.

The PCR ran on 60 Vbeta and 13 Jbeta primers. The assay was immunoSEQ multiplex PCR, and TCRdb's table has in-frame clones only and misses some. The table lists about 200,000 clones, under 90% of them singletons. As concerns this clone: Its target is unknown.

Germline V gene lookup returns CDR1 SGHNT and CDR2 YYREEE (reference sequence). The CDR3 extends over 16 amino acids. V was clipped by 4 bases and J by 1 base; unmatched bases: 10. The sample was PBMCs. The V gene is TRBV5-4, the J gene TRBJ1-2, with 7 bases lining up with TRBD1. The receptor was derived from a boy aged 2 to 10 in good health and CMV-seronegative. CDR3 DNA sequence: TGTGCCAGCAGCCTAAAAGGGGGCGCGTTTAACTATGGCTACACCTTC. Translating it yields CASSLKGGAFNYGYTF.